Detailed here is one TCR beta chain. The data were taken from a study of response to subunit inactivated influenza vaccine. MiXCR, run by TCRdb on the RT-PCR reads, gives a single entry per CDR3 protein. The sample has roughly 500,000 distinct CDR3 sequences, about 15% seen once. The source of this sequence is a man aged 45 to 70 who received an inactivated influenza vaccine. The specimen was CD4+ T cells sorted from PBMCs, collected roughly 24 months after vaccination.

CDR3 loop: CASSVRGEETQYF. The DNA of the CDR3 is TGTGCCAGCAGCGTCCGTGGGGAAGAGACCCAGTACTTC. The chain joins TRBV12-3 or TRBV12-4 to TRBJ2-5; no reliable D call. The V and J ends lost 6 bases and 3 bases respectively, with 11 bases between them. This CDR3 region has 13 residues.